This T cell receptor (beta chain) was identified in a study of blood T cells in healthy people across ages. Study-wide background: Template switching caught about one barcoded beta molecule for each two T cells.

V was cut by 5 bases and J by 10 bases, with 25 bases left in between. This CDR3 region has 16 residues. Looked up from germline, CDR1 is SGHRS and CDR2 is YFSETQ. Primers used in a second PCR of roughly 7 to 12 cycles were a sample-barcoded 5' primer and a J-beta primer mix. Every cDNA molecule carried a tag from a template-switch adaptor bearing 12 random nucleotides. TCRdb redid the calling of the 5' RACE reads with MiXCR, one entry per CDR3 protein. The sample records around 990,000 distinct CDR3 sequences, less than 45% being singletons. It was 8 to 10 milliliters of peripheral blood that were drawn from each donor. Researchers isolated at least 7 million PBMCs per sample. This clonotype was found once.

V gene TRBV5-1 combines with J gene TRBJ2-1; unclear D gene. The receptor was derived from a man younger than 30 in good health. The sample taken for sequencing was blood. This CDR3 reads CASSPSGGRSSYEQFF. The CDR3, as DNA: TGCGCCAGCAGTCCCTCCGGCGGCAGGAGCTCCTACGAGCAGTTCTTC.